This paragraph reports one T cell receptor (beta chain). Its target is not known. CDR1 and CDR2 (germline): KGHSH, LQKENI. The CDR3 consists of 11 residues. The sample belongs to a study of T cells expressing NK-cell markers. Across the whole study: Seven of eight sequenced donors tested HCMV-seropositive; one tested seronegative. Study-level findings and limits: Once again these clonotypes came out on top in the CD3+CD56-NKG2C+ fraction of several donors. Clones of NKG2C+ T cells that had expanded were of unclear HCMV specificity.

The TCR beta cDNA came from 5'RACE template switching with UMIs. TCRdb re-called the 5' RACE reads and shows each CDR3 protein once, DNA omitted. The sample table sets out 200,000 to 300,000 distinct CDR3 sequences. The sample taken for sequencing was blood T cells: a sorted CD56 or NKG2C T cell subset, CD4+ or CD8+ T cells, or bulk PBMC T cells (not recorded which). The sequence came from a man aged 18 to 29 in good health. The chain has TRBV18 and TRBJ2-3. The CDR3 spells CASSSGDTQYF.